The 21 T cell receptor beta chains below were found in one sample sequenced in a study of blood T cells in healthy people across ages. The authors ran a second PCR of about 7 to 11 cycles using a sample-barcoded 5' primer and a J-beta primer mix. TCRdb re-called the 5' RACE reads with MiXCR, one entry per CDR3 protein. Of some 1.5 million distinct CDR3 sequences listed, 25% to 30% were seen once; the top ten hold 7.7%. Specimen: blood. These TCRs come from a woman aged 25-40 years in good health.

The rearrangement links TRBV7-9 to TRBJ1-4, with D tentatively TRBD1 (5 bases). CDR3 length equals 15 residues. Germline V CDR1 and CDR2: SEHNR, FQNEAQ (reference sequence). The V end was cut by 4 bases, the J end by 2 bases, with 11 bases between. Here the CDR3 reads CASSWGRSTNEKLFF. CDR3 nucleotides: TGTGCCAGCAGCTGGGGACGGTCTACTAATGAAAAACTGTTTTTT.

Many counts were recorded for this clonotype. V and J are TRBV15 and TRBJ2-4, with D possibly TRBD1 on 6 matching bases. Looked up from germline, CDR1 is LNHNV and CDR2 is YYDKDF (reference sequence). Between the trimmed V and J ends, which lost 1 base and 3 bases, there was a span of 16 bases. The CDR3 has 17 residues. In DNA form, the CDR3 reads TGTGCCACCAGCAGAGGGGCAGGGGAGAAGGGCAAAAACATTCAGTACTTC. Amino acids: CATSRGAGEKGKNIQYF.

The J gene is TRBJ2-5, the V gene TRBV11-2, with D possibly TRBD2 on 6 matching bases. The ends were cut back, 4 bases at V and 11 bases at J, with 23 bases in the middle. The CDR3 contains 15 residues. Germline V lookup: CDR1 SGHAT, CDR2 FQNNGV. The chain's CDR3 is CASSSLLSGYNEQYF. In DNA, the CDR3 is TGTGCCAGCAGCTCCCTTCTTAGCGGCTACAATGAGCAGTACTTC.

V and J are TRBV7-9 and TRBJ1-2, with D possibly TRBD1 on 5 matching bases. Germline V gives CDR1 SEHNR, CDR2 FQNEAQ (reference sequence). CDR3 length equals 15 residues. Trimming took off 3 bases at V and 8 bases at J, with 19 bases between the two ends. CDR3 bases: TGTGCCAGCAGCTTTGAAACGGGGCCTGACAGCGGCTACACCTTC. Its translation: CASSFETGPDSGYTF.

This clonotype was detected ten times or more. The chain carries TRBV30 and TRBJ2-7; D gene ambiguous. CDR3 length: 12 amino acids. V lost 4 bases, J lost 0 bases, and 7 bases lay in between. Germline assignment: CDR1 GTSNPN and CDR2 SVGIG (reference sequence). CDR3 sequence (DNA): TGTGCCTGGAAAGATAACTCCTACGAGCAGTACTTC. It is translated as CAWKDNSYEQYF.

The chain joins TRBV4-1 to TRBJ2-5, with a possible D match to TRBD1 (5 bases). The CDR3 extends over 15 amino acids. V shed 2 bases and J shed 2 bases, with 12 bases lying between them. The V gene's germline CDR1 is MGHRA and CDR2 YSYEKL. CDR3 in amino acids: CASSQRQFQQETQYF. The CDR3 DNA follows: TGCGCCAGCAGCCAAAGACAGTTTCAACAAGAGACCCAGTACTTC.

The chain carries TRBV14 and TRBJ2-1, with D perhaps being TRBD1 or TRBD2 (5 bases each). This CDR3 spans 14 amino acids. CDR1 and CDR2 (germline): SGHDN, FVKESK. V was cut by 3 bases and J by 10 bases, with 16 bases left in between. The CDR3 DNA reads as TGTGCCAGCAGCCAGACGGGACGGTTCTACGAGCAGTTCTTC. Translating gives CASSQTGRFYEQFF.

A note on this clonotype: This sequence may be a read error, since a much larger clone differs from it by one base. The genes are TRBV12-3 or TRBV12-4 and TRBJ2-1; D remains unclear. The CDR3 covers 13 residues. CDR3 sequence: CVSSLGNKGEQFF. In nucleotides, the CDR3 is TGTGTCAGCAGTTTGGGGAATAAGGGTGAGCAGTTCTTC.

The chain has TRBV5-1 and TRBJ2-5; D not certain. The CDR3 runs to 13 residues. Germline CDR1 SGHRS, CDR2 YFSETQ. Trimming removed 5 bases from V and 2 bases from J, with 10 bases in between. The CDR3 bases are TGCGCCAGCAGACTTTTTCTTCAAGAGACCCAGTACTTC. Encoded protein: CASRLFLQETQYF.

The chain joins TRBV20-1 to TRBJ2-3; no clear D. The CDR3 is made up of 15 amino acids. V was trimmed by 0 bases and J by 2 bases, leaving 12 bases between them. Germline values: CDR1 DFQATT, CDR2 SNEGSKA (reference sequence). The chain's CDR3 is CSARDHAGDTDTQYF. The DNA for the CDR3 is TGCAGTGCTAGAGATCACGCTGGCGACACAGATACGCAGTATTTT.

V gene TRBV20-1 combines with J gene TRBJ1-1; 11 nucleotides match TRBD1. V was clipped by 4 bases and J by 3 bases; unmatched bases: 10. This CDR3 has 16 amino acids. Germline assignment: CDR1 DFQATT and CDR2 SNEGSKA (reference sequence). This CDR3 reads CSAKSRDRGWDTEAFF. In nucleotides, the CDR3 is TGCAGTGCTAAAAGCCGGGACAGGGGGTGGGACACTGAAGCTTTCTTT.

This sequence joins TRBV7-9 and TRBJ1-2; no reliable D call. In germline, CDR1 is SEHNR, CDR2 FQNEAQ (reference sequence). CDR3 length: 16 amino acids. Trimming cost V 0 bases and J 7 bases, with 18 bases left between them. CDR3 sequence reads: CASSLADGPLMSGYTF. CDR3 nucleotide sequence: TGTGCCAGCAGCTTAGCTGACGGGCCCCTGATGAGTGGCTACACCTTC. The whole variable domain, remainder taken from reference TRBV7-9 and TRBJ1-2, is DTGVSQNPRHKITKRGQNVTFRCDPISEHNRLYWYRQTLGQGPEFLTYFQNEAQLEKSRLLSDRFSAERPKGSFSTLEIQRTEQGDSAMYLCASSLADGPLMSGYTFGSGTRLTVV.

This clonotype was picked up a small number of times. V and J are TRBV4-1 and TRBJ2-5; possible D gene TRBD1, 6 bases. The germline V gene encodes CDR1 MGHRA and CDR2 YSYEKL. Trimming removed 1 base at V and 10 bases at J, with 13 bases between. The CDR3 extends over 13 amino acids. CDR3 sequence: CASSQGGEGGQYF. In DNA, the CDR3 is TGCGCCAGCAGCCAAGGGGGTGAAGGGGGCCAGTACTTC.

This clonotype was seen at least ten times. CDR3 nucleotide sequence: TGCAGTGCTACACAGGGGGCCAGCTCCTACAATGAGCAGTTCTTC. This encodes CSATQGASSYNEQFF. This chain joins TRBV20-1 and TRBJ2-1; 9 positions agree with TRBD1. J was trimmed by 0 bases and V by 4 bases; bases with no gene match: 4. Germline CDR1 and CDR2: DFQATT and SNEGSKA (reference sequence). The length of the CDR3 is 15 residues.

The J gene is TRBJ1-1, the V gene TRBV6-1; maybe TRBD1 (5 bases). The CDR3 extends over 12 amino acids. Germline values: CDR1 MNHNS, CDR2 SASEGT. Trimming pared 2 bases from V and 6 bases from J, leaving 7 bases between. The DNA for the CDR3 is TGTGCCAGCAGTGAAATACAGGCTGAAGCTTTCTTT. Translation gives CASSEIQAEAFF.

About this clonotype: This may arise from a read error, as a much more abundant clone is one base away. This chain uses TRBV20-1 with TRBJ2-1, with D maybe TRBD2 (5 bases). V was shortened by 2 bases and J by 2 bases, with 13 bases between the two germline ends. The V gene's germline CDR1 is DFQATT and CDR2 SNEGSKA (reference sequence). The CDR3 contains 15 residues. The DNA of the CDR3 is TGCAGTGCTAGACGAGGTGCTAGCCCCTACAATGAGCAGTTCTTC. Translated: CSARRGASPYNEQFF.

This chain links TRBV12-5 with TRBJ1-5; no clear D. CDR1 is LGHNT and CDR2 is FRNRAP in the germline V gene. The CDR3 runs 13 residues. V was clipped by 0 bases and J by 6 bases, with 6 bases between them. CDR3 amino acids: CASGLVGVQPQHF. The DNA for the CDR3 is TGTGCTAGTGGTTTGGTAGGTGTTCAGCCCCAGCATTTT.

The chain links TRBV28 to TRBJ1-3; the D is unclear. Trimming took off 2 bases at V and 2 bases at J, with 10 bases between the two ends. The germline CDR1 and CDR2 sequences are MDHEN and SYDVKM. This CDR3 has 15 amino acids. CDR3 bases: TGTGCCAGCAGTTTAGATTCCGGGGCTGGAAACACCATATATTTT. Amino acid sequence: CASSLDSGAGNTIYF.

This clonotype was seen ten or more times. The chain has TRBV29-1 and TRBJ2-1, with a weak D call TRBD1 (6 bases). The CDR3 sequence is 15 residues long. Germline CDR1 and CDR2: SQVTM and ANQGSEA. Trimming shortened V by 2 bases and J by 1 base, and 12 bases separated the two germline ends. CDR3 nucleotide sequence: TGCAGCGTTGAACCCCAAACAGGGTCCTACAATGAGCAGTTCTTC. Translation: CSVEPQTGSYNEQFF.

This clonotype was detected many times. The CDR3 loop is CSVAGLNNYGYTF. CDR3 sequence (DNA): TGCAGCGTTGCCGGACTAAACAACTATGGCTACACCTTC. The chain links TRBV29-1 to TRBJ1-2, with D uncertain. The CDR3 is 13 residues long. The V gene's germline CDR1 is SQVTM and CDR2 ANQGSEA. Trimming stripped 4 bases from V and 2 bases from J, with 11 bases between.

This clonotype has a handful of counts. The V call is TRBV20-1, the J call TRBJ2-2, with 8 bases fitting TRBD1. The CDR3 extends over 15 amino acids. CDR1 and CDR2 from the germline V gene are DFQATT and SNEGSKA (reference sequence). The J segment lost 4 bases and the V segment lost 5 bases, leaving 9 bases of the junction unmatched. CDR3: CSASPRQGATGELFF. The CDR3 bases are TGCAGTGCTTCCCCTCGGCAGGGGGCCACCGGGGAGCTGTTTTTT.